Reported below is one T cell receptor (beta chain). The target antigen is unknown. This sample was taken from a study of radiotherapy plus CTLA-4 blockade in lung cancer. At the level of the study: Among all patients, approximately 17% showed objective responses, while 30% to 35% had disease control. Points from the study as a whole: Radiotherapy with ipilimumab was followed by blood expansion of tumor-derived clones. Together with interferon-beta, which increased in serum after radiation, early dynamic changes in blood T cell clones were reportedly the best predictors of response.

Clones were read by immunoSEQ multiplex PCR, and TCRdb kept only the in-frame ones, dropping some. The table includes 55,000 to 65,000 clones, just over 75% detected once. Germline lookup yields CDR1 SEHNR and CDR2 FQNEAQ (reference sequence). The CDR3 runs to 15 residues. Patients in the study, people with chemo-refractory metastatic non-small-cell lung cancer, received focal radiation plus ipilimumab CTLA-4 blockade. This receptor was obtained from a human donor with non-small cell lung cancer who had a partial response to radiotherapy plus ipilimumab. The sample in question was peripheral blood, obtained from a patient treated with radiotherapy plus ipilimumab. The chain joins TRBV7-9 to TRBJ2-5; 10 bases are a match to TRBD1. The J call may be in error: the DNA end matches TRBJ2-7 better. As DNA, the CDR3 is TGTGCCAGCACCTCCATCGGGACAGGGGTTTACGAGCAGTACTTC. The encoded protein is CASTSIGTGVYEQYF.